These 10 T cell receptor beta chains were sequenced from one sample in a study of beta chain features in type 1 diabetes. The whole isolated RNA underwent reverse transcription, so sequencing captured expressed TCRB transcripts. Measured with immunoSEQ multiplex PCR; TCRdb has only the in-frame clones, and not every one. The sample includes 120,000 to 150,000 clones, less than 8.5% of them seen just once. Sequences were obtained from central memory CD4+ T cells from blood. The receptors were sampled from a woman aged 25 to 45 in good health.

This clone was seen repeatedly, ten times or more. This chain's CDR3 is CASSSPSGRSYEQYF. The CDR3 DNA sequence: TGTGCCAGCTCCAGCCCTAGCGGGAGGTCCTACGAGCAGTACTTC. This chain connects TRBV18 to TRBJ2-7; the match to TRBD2 covers 11 bases. Per the germline V gene, CDR1 is KGHSH and CDR2 is LQKENI. The CDR3 runs to 15 residues. J gave up 1 base and V 6 bases, and 5 bases lay outside the gene matches.

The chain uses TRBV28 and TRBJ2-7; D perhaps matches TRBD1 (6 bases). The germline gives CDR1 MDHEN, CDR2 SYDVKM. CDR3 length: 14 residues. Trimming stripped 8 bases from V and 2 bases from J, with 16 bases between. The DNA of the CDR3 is TGTGCCAGCTACGGGACACCCTTCACCTACGAGCAGTACTTC. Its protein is CASYGTPFTYEQYF. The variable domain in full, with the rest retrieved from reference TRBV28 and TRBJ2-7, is DVKVTQSSRYLVKRTGEKVFLECVQDMDHENMFWYRQDPGLGLRLIYFSYDVKMKEKGDIPEGYSVSREKKERFSLILESASTNQTSMYLCASYGTPFTYEQYFGPGTRLTVT.

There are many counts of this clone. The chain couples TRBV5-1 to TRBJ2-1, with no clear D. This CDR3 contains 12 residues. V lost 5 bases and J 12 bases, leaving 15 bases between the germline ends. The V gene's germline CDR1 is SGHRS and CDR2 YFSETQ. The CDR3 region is CASRNELGWQFF. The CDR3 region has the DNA TGCGCCAGCAGAAACGAACTCGGGTGGCAGTTCTTC. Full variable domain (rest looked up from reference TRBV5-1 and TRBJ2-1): KAGVTQTPRYLIKTRGQQVTLSCSPISGHRSVSWYQQTPGQGLQFLFEYFSETQRNKGNFPGRFSGRQFSNSRSEMNVSTLELGDSALYLCASRNELGWQFFGPGTRLTVL.

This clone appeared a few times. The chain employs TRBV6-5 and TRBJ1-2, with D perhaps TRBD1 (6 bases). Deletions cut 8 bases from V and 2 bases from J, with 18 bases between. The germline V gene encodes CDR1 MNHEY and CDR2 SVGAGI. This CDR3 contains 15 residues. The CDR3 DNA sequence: TGTGCCAGCGGGGGACACAGGGCCGACAACTATGGCTACACCTTC. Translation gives CASGGHRADNYGYTF.

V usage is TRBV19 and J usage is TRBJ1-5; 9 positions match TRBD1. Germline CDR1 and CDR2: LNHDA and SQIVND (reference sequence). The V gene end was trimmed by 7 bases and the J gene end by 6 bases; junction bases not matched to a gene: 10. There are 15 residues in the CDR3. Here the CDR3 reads CASTTLGQGFQPQHF. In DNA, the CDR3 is TGTGCCAGTACCACTCTGGGACAGGGTTTTCAGCCCCAGCATTTT.

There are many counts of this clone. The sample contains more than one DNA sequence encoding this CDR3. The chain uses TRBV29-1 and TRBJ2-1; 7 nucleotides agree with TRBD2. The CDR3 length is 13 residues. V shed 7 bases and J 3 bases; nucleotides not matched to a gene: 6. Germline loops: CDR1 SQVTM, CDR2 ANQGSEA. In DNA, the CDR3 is TGCAGCGCTGGGACTACCAGCTACAATGAGCAGTTCTTC. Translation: CSAGTTSYNEQFF.

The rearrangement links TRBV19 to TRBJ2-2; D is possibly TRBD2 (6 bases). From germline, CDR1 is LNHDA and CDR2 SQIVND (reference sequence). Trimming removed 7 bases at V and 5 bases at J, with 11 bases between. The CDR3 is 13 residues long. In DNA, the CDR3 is TGTGCCAGTACCGCGCGGGGAACCGGGGAGCTGTTTTTT. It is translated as CASTARGTGELFF.

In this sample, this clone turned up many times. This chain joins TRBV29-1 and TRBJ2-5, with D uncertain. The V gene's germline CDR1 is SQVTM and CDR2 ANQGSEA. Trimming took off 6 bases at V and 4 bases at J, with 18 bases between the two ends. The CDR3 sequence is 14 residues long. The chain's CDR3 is CSVARGGPGETQYF. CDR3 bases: TGCAGCGTCGCTCGTGGCGGCCCGGGAGAGACCCAGTACTTC.

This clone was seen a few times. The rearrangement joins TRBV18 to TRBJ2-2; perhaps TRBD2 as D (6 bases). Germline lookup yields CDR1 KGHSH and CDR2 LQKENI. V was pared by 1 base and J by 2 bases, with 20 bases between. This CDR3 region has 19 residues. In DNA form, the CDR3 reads TGTGCCAGCTCACCACTTGGGGGTGGAATAGCGGACAACACCGGGGAGCTGTTTTTT. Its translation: CASSPLGGGIADNTGELFF.

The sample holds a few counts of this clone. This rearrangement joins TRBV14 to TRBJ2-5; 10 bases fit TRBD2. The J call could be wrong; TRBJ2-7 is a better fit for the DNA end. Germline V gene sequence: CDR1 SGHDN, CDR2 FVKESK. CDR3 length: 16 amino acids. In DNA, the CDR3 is TGTGCCAGCAAGAAAAGGTCAACTAGCGGGACCTACGAGCAGTACTTC. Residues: CASKKRSTSGTYEQYF.